The 3 T cell receptor beta chains below were found in one sample sequenced in a study of post-analysis software for immune sequencing data. General study points: Patients used about five TRBV segments, including TRBV5-6, TRBV5-1 and TRBV20-1, more often than controls.

No antigen is known for these receptors. Prepared libraries of TCR beta cDNA carried unique molecular identifiers. From the PCR reads, TCRdb called clonotypes with MiXCR, one entry per CDR3 protein. The sample has about 770,000 distinct CDR3 sequences; about 43% are singletons. The sample was blood. These receptors all stem from a girl aged 10-17 years with multiple sclerosis.

This clonotype was detected a few times. The chain carries TRBV12-3 or TRBV12-4 and TRBJ1-6, with 8 bases aligning to TRBD1. The CDR3 is 16 residues long. Trimming took 5 bases from V and 4 from J; bases not matched to a gene: 7. CDR3 in amino acids: CASSPNRQGYNSPLHF. The CDR3 nucleotides read TGTGCCAGCAGTCCCAACCGACAGGGGTATAATTCACCCCTCCACTTT.

The V and J genes are TRBV29-1 and TRBJ2-7; a weak D match, TRBD2 (5 bases). V lost 2 bases to trimming and J lost 2 bases, with 13 bases between them. The CDR3 spans 14 residues. CDR1 is SQVTM, CDR2 ANQGSEA, per germline. The CDR3 reads CSVETEAPPYEQYF. In DNA form, the CDR3 reads TGCAGCGTTGAAACGGAGGCTCCGCCCTACGAGCAGTACTTC.

This clonotype showed up just a few times. The V call is TRBV3-1, the J call TRBJ2-7, with a possible D match to TRBD2 (5 bases). The V and J ends lost 2 bases and 2 bases respectively, with 10 bases between them. This CDR3 is built from 14 residues. Looked up from germline, CDR1 is LGHDT and CDR2 is YNNKEL (reference sequence). The CDR3: CASSQREDPYEQYF. The CDR3 nucleotides read TGTGCCAGCAGCCAACGGGAAGACCCCTACGAGCAGTACTTC.